This T cell receptor (beta chain) came from a study of sequential checkpoint blockade in melanoma. Study-level background: Randomization was 1:1 between first-line nivolumab→ipilimumab and ipilimumab→nivolumab.

This CDR3 region has 13 residues. V gave up 8 bases and J gave up 5 bases; unmatched junction bases: 0. Germline loops: CDR1 SGHAT, CDR2 FQNNGV. TCRdb's table, derived via immunoSEQ multiplex PCR, lists solely in-frame clones and lacks some. Seen here are 20,000 to 25,000 clones, 82% observed once, and the top ten hold about 9.9%. Treatment noted: randomized to nivolumab then ipilimumab (arm A) or the reverse (arm B). None of the patients previously received DNA-damaging chemotherapy. Sorted cells were live CD3+CD8+, lacking CD19 and CD56, from PBMCs. The chain has TRBV11-2 and TRBJ2-1, with TRBD2 identical over 13 bases. The input for sequencing was CD8+ T cells sorted from blood (inferred from file names), taken from a patient given nivolumab and ipilimumab in sequence. The receptor's source is a human donor with melanoma. CDR3 DNA: TGTGCCAGCGGGACTAGCGGGAACAATGAGCAGTTCTTC. Translated: CASGTSGNNEQFF.